A single sample gave rise to the 14 T cell receptor beta chains below, sequenced in a study of HIV-infected patients and healthy controls. Alpha and beta constant-region primers primed reverse transcription of approximately 0.55 ug RNA. Separate chain-specific third strand synthesis with multiplexing indices produced the alpha and beta libraries. TCRdb used MiXCR to reprocess the 5' RACE reads, holding one entry per CDR3 protein. Of about 19,000 distinct CDR3 sequences in the sample, about 8.9% were seen once. The repertoire came from unfractionated whole blood and reflected all unsorted peripheral T cells. Sequenced material: blood. The source of these receptors is an adult in good health.

Many counts were recorded for this clonotype. This chain's CDR3 is CAWSDISGGLHEQFF. In nucleotides, the CDR3 is TGTGCCTGGAGTGACATTAGCGGGGGGCTGCATGAGCAGTTCTTC. V gene TRBV30 combines with J gene TRBJ2-1, with 10 bases identical to TRBD2. The junction had 8 bases not matched to a gene; V was cut back by 1 base and J by 8 bases. CDR1 and CDR2 from the germline V gene are GTSNPN and SVGIG (reference sequence). The CDR3 spans 15 residues. Full variable domain (outside the CDR3, taken from reference TRBV30 and TRBJ2-1): SQTIHQWPATLVQPVGSPLSLECTVEGTSNPNLYWYRQAAGRGLQLLFYSVGIGQISSEVPQNLSASRPQDRQFILSSKKLLLSDSGFYLCAWSDISGGLHEQFFGPGTRLTVL.

This clonotype has a count of ten or more. The J gene is TRBJ1-5, the V gene TRBV15; D may be TRBD1 (5 bases). Per the germline V gene, CDR1 is LNHNV and CDR2 is YYDKDF (reference sequence). V was shortened by 4 bases and J by 1 base, with 8 bases between the two germline ends. This CDR3 is 14 amino acids long. The CDR3 DNA reads TGTGCCACCAGCAAAGGGGTCAGCAATCAGCCCCAGCATTTT. Translated: CATSKGVSNQPQHF.

This clonotype is classed as medium-sized. The chain uses TRBV6-5 and TRBJ2-3; a possible D gene is TRBD2 (6 bases). Germline CDR1 MNHEY, CDR2 SVGAGI. Trimming took 10 bases from V and 4 from J, leaving 21 bases between them. This CDR3 has 15 residues. The CDR3 protein is CATIPSALRADTQYF. CDR3 nucleotide sequence: TGTGCCACAATTCCTAGCGCACTACGGGCAGATACGCAGTATTTT.

This clonotype appeared many times. The rearrangement joins TRBV4-1 to TRBJ2-3; tentatively, D is TRBD2 (6 bases). Germline CDR1 and CDR2: MGHRA and YSYEKL. CDR3 length: 17 amino acids. Trimming left V 1 base short and J 0 bases short, with 14 bases between. The CDR3 region has the DNA TGCGCCAGCAGCCAAGTCGGTGGGGGGACTAGCACAGATACGCAGTATTTT. It encodes CASSQVGGGTSTDTQYF.

The sample holds a few counts of this clonotype. CDR3 sequence reads: CASSIVGSNQPQHF. As DNA, the CDR3 is TGTGCCAGTAGTATCGTGGGCAGCAATCAGCCCCAGCATTTT. The genes are TRBV19 and TRBJ1-5, with D hard to call. Trimming took off 3 bases at V and 1 base at J, with 7 bases between the two ends. This CDR3 is 14 amino acids long. CDR1 is LNHDA, CDR2 SQIVND, per germline (reference sequence).

This clonotype was counted ten times or more. The chain carries TRBV29-1 and TRBJ2-1; D assignment may be TRBD1 or TRBD2 (5 bases each). Between the trimmed V and J ends, which lost 5 bases and 8 bases, there was a span of 19 bases. CDR1 SQVTM and CDR2 ANQGSEA come from the germline V gene. The CDR3 has 14 residues. In DNA, the CDR3 is TGCAGCGTTAATTCCGGGACCACGTTCGATGAGCAGTTCTTC. Translation: CSVNSGTTFDEQFF.

This clonotype occurred many times. J is TRBJ2-7 and V is TRBV4-2, with TRBD1 as a possible D gene (5 bases). This CDR3 has 14 amino acids. Germline CDR1 is LGHNA and CDR2 is YNFKEQ. The V gene lost 1 base and the J gene lost 3 bases, with 10 bases spanning the gap. DNA of the CDR3: TGTGCCAGCAGCCAAGGCCAGGGCGACTACGAGCAGTACTTC. This codes for CASSQGQGDYEQYF.

This clonotype has only one observation. This may come from a read error, since a much larger clone is one base off. The chain uses TRBV6-2 or TRBV6-3 and TRBJ2-7; no firm D call. The germline V gene encodes CDR1 MNHEY and CDR2 SVGEGT. The CDR3 consists of 13 residues. V was cut by 6 bases and J by 6 bases, with 15 bases left in between. CDR3 sequence (DNA): TGTGCCAGCAGCACCCAGCTTACCTGCGAGCAGTACTTC. Its translation is CASSTQLTCEQYF.

This clonotype came up many times. The rearrangement links TRBV5-1 to TRBJ2-2, with D perhaps matching TRBD2 (8 bases). The CDR3 runs 16 residues. The germline V gene has CDR1 SGHRS and CDR2 YFSETQ. Trimming shortened V by 4 bases and J by 3 bases, and 16 bases separated the two germline ends. CDR3 nucleotides: TGCGCCAGCAGCCCAGGGGGAGCGGGGGACACCGGGGAGCTGTTTTTT. It encodes CASSPGGAGDTGELFF. The whole variable domain, remainder taken from reference TRBV5-1 and TRBJ2-2, is KAGVTQTPRYLIKTRGQQVTLSCSPISGHRSVSWYQQTPGQGLQFLFEYFSETQRNKGNFPGRFSGRQFSNSRSEMNVSTLELGDSALYLCASSPGGAGDTGELFFGEGSRLTVL.

This clonotype was found a few times. The V and J genes are TRBV6-5 and TRBJ1-2; no clear D gene. The CDR3 covers 14 residues. V was cut by 5 bases and J by 0 bases, with 10 bases left in between. Per the germline V gene, CDR1 is MNHEY and CDR2 is SVGAGI. This CDR3 reads CASSNGPANYGYTF. The CDR3 coding sequence is TGTGCCAGCAGTAACGGGCCTGCTAACTATGGCTACACCTTC.

In its sample, this clonotype ranks as medium-sized. The chain employs TRBV7-9 and TRBJ1-1; D is unclear. The V end was cut by 5 bases, the J end by 7 bases, with 8 bases between. The V gene's germline CDR1 is SEHNR and CDR2 FQNEAQ (reference sequence). This CDR3 spans 11 amino acids. The CDR3 region has the DNA TGTGCCAGCAGCCTCATGGGTGAAGCTTTCTTT. Its protein product is CASSLMGEAFF.

This clonotype appeared many times. This chain connects TRBV29-1 to TRBJ1-1; 8 bases are a match to TRBD1. Trimming cost V 6 bases and J 4 bases; bases outside gene matches: 7. CDR3 length: 13 amino acids. From germline, CDR1 is SQVTM and CDR2 ANQGSEA. CDR3 residues: CSVAGQGPTEAFF. The CDR3 nucleotides are TGCAGCGTGGCAGGACAGGGACCCACTGAAGCTTTCTTT.

This clonotype appeared many times. This chain uses TRBV6-5 with TRBJ1-1; no clear D. Germline CDR1 reads MNHEY; CDR2 reads SVGAGI. V lost 0 bases, J lost 6 bases, and 14 bases lay in between. The length of the CDR3 is 15 residues. The DNA of the CDR3 is TGTGCCAGCAGTTACTCTTGGTCTCGATCTTCTGAAGCTTTCTTT. This codes for CASSYSWSRSSEAFF.

This clonotype was seen many times. This chain uses TRBV6-5 with TRBJ1-1, with D hard to call. The germline V gene encodes CDR1 MNHEY and CDR2 SVGAGI. V shed 2 bases and J shed 0 bases, with 13 bases lying between them. The CDR3 is 16 amino acids. As DNA, the CDR3 is TGTGCCAGCAGTTACCGGTACTTCGACATGAACACTGAAGCTTTCTTT. Protein product: CASSYRYFDMNTEAFF.